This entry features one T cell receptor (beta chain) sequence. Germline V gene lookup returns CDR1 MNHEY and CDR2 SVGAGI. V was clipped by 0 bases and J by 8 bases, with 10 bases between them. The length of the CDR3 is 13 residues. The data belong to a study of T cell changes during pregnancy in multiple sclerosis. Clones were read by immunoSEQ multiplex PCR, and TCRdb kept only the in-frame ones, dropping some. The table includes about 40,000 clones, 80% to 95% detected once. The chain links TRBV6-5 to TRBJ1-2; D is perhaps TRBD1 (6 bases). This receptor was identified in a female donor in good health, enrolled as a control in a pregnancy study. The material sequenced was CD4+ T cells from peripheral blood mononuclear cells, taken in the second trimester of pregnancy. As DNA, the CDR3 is TGTGCCAGCAGTTACTCAGTACAGGGAGGCTACACCTTC. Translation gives CASSYSVQGGYTF.